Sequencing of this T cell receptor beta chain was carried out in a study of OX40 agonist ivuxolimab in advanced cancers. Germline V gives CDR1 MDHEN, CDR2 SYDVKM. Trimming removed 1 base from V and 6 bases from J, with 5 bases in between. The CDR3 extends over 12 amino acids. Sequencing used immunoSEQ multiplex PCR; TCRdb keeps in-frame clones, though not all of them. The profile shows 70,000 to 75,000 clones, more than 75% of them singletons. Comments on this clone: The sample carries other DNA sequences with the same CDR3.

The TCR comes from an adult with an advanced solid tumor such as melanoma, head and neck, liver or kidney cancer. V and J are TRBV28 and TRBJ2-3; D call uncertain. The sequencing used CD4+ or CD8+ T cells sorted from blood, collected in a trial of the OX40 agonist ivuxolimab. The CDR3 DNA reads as TGTGCCAGCAGTTTATTTAGGGATACGCAGTATTTT. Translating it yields CASSLFRDTQYF. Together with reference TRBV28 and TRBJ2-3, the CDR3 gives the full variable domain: DVKVTQSSRYLVKRTGEKVFLECVQDMDHENMFWYRQDPGLGLRLIYFSYDVKMKEKGDIPEGYSVSREKKERFSLILESASTNQTSMYLCASSLFRDTQYFGPGTRLTVL.